These T cell receptor beta chains were read from a single sample in a study of PD-1 blockade in classical Hodgkin lymphoma. Data came from immunoSEQ multiplex PCR; TCRdb stores just in-frame clones and leaves some out. The sample carries fewer than 100,000 clones, 90% to 95% recorded once. Specimen: peripheral blood mononuclear cells (PBMCs), collected before the fourth cycle of nivolumab. The origin of the receptors is a human donor with classical Hodgkin lymphoma. CDR3s include the opening cysteine and the closing phenylalanine or tryptophan. A D gene is named only where the DNA matches it firmly. Not all rows give a size; the values are once, few, many and, for expanded clones, a class.

abundance	v_gene	d_gene	j_gene	CDR3nt	CDR3aa
-	TRBV11-2	TRBD1	TRBJ1-5	TGTGCCAGCAGCCCTCGGACAGGGATGCAGCCCCAGCATTTT	CASSPRTGMQPQHF
-	TRBV5-6	-	TRBJ2-7	TGTGCCAGCAGCCCGGGCCCCAACTACGAGCAGTACTTC	CASSPGPNYEQYF
few	TRBV7-8	TRBD2	TRBJ2-1	TGTGCCAGCAGCTCACCCGGGACTAGCCACTACAATGAGCAGTTCTTC	CASSSPGTSHYNEQFF
few	TRBV9	-	TRBJ1-2	TGTGCCAGCAGCGTAGCTGCGGACAGCGGAGGTCACGGTGGCTACACCTTC	CASSVAADSGGHGGYTF
-	TRBV11-1	TRBD2	TRBJ2-2	TGTGCCAGCAGCATCAGAGGACTAGCGGGAGGGCCCCGGGAGCTGTTTTTT	CASSIRGLAGGPRELFF
-	TRBV2	-	TRBJ1-3	TGTGCCAGTGACATCGCAATCTCTGGAAACACCATATATTTT	CASDIAISGNTIYF
-	TRBV7-8	-	TRBJ2-1	TGTGCCAGCAGCCACCAAGGGAGTGAGCAGTTCTTC	CASSHQGSEQFF
-	TRBV19	-	TRBJ2-6	TGTGCCAGTAGTATCACCGGCGGTGGGGCCAACGTCCTGACTTTC	CASSITGGGANVLTF
once	TRBV7-9	TRBD1	TRBJ2-7	TGTGCCAGCAGCTTGGGACAGGGCCAACTCGGTGAGCAGTACTTC	CASSLGQGQLGEQYF
-	TRBV30	-	TRBJ1-1	TGTGCCTGGACCCATGGGGTGTGGTCTATGAACACTGAAGCTTTCTTT	CAWTHGVWSMNTEAFF
-	TRBV5-1	-	TRBJ1-3	TGCGCCAGCAGTGTGGGGAGTCTTGGAAACACCATATATTTT	CASSVGSLGNTIYF
-	TRBV30	-	TRBJ2-3	TGTGCCTGCCGCACAGATACGCAGTATTTT	CACRTDTQYF
-	TRBV5-1	-	TRBJ2-7	TGCGCCAGCACCCGGGGGTTTAACTACGAGCAGTACTTC	CASTRGFNYEQYF
-	TRBV7-9	TRBD1	TRBJ1-2	TGTGCCAGCAGCTTAGCCTGGACAGGGGGCGGCTACACCTTC	CASSLAWTGGGYTF
-	TRBV2	-	TRBJ1-1	TGTGCCAGCAGTGAAGCGGGACGGACGGCTTTCTTT	CASSEAGRTAFF
-	TRBV27	TRBD2	TRBJ2-7	TGTGCCAGCAGTTTAGGACTAGCGGCATCCTACGAGCAGTACTTC	CASSLGLAASYEQYF
-	TRBV27	TRBD1	TRBJ2-3	TGTGCCAGCAGTTTATCGGTGGGGGACAGGGCCACAGATACGCAGTATTTT	CASSLSVGDRATDTQYF
-	TRBV5-1	-	TRBJ2-2	TGCGCCAGCAAGGGGGGAAACTTACTTAACACCGGGGAGCTGTTTTTT	CASKGGNLLNTGELFF
-	TRBV7-9	TRBD1	TRBJ2-5	TGTGCCAGCAGCCAACCTGACAGGGGGCCAGAGACCCAGTACTTC	CASSQPDRGPETQYF
-	TRBV19	-	TRBJ1-1	TGTGCCAGTAGTATAGGGCGGGGATTGAACACTGAAGCTTTCTTT	CASSIGRGLNTEAFF
-	TRBV6-1	-	TRBJ2-1	TGTGCCAGCAGTGAAAACGGGGGTGAGCAGTTCTTC	CASSENGGEQFF
-	TRBV5-4	TRBD1	TRBJ1-1	TGTGCCAGCAGCTTGGAGGGGACAGGGAACACTGAAGCTTTCTTT	CASSLEGTGNTEAFF
-	TRBV29-1	TRBD1	TRBJ1-2	TGCAGCGTTGATCAAGGACAGGGCGGAGACTTCGGCTACACCTTC	CSVDQGQGGDFGYTF
-	TRBV27	-	TRBJ2-3	TGTGCCAGCAGACCCTTGCCGGGGCCTTACAAGGATACGCAGTATTTT	CASRPLPGPYKDTQYF
-	TRBV7-9	-	TRBJ2-1	TGTGCCAGCAGCTTCCAGAGCTCCTACAATGAGCAGTTCTTC	CASSFQSSYNEQFF
-	TRBV5-1	-	TRBJ2-3	TGCGCCAGCAGCACCGACTATGACAGCACAGATACGCAGTATTTT	CASSTDYDSTDTQYF
-	TRBV7-2	-	TRBJ2-7	TGTGCCAGCAGCTTACATAGAAATAGGGCGTACGAGCAGTACTTC	CASSLHRNRAYEQYF
-	TRBV2	-	TRBJ2-7	TGTGCCAGCAGGGGTACCTCCTACGAGCAGTACTTC	CASRGTSYEQYF
-	TRBV5-1	-	TRBJ2-7	TGCGCCAGCAGCTTGTATCTCCGGTCGGGTGGGGAGCAGTACTTC	CASSLYLRSGGEQYF
-	TRBV28	TRBD1	TRBJ1-3	TGTGCCAGCAGGGCGACAGGGGTTGGAAACACCATATATTTT	CASRATGVGNTIYF